This TCR beta chain was sequenced in a study of blood T cell repertoires in COVID-19. Study as a whole: Samples representing acute and convalescent COVID-19 were sourced from the United States, Italy and Spain.

Deletions cut 0 bases from V and 1 base from J, with 14 bases between. The germline V gene has CDR1 SGHRS and CDR2 YFSETQ. The CDR3 runs 16 residues. Clones were read by immunoSEQ multiplex PCR, and TCRdb kept only the in-frame ones, dropping some. This table holds about 22,000 clones, roughly 80% found once. This sequence joins TRBV5-1 and TRBJ2-7; D is possibly TRBD1 (6 bases). Sequencing was done on a sample of peripheral blood. This TCR was sampled from a man between 60 and 75 years old with active COVID-19. The CDR3 region has the DNA TGCGCCAGCAGCTTGGGTAGGGTCCAGGGGTCCTACGAGCAGTACTTC. Amino acid sequence: CASSLGRVQGSYEQYF.